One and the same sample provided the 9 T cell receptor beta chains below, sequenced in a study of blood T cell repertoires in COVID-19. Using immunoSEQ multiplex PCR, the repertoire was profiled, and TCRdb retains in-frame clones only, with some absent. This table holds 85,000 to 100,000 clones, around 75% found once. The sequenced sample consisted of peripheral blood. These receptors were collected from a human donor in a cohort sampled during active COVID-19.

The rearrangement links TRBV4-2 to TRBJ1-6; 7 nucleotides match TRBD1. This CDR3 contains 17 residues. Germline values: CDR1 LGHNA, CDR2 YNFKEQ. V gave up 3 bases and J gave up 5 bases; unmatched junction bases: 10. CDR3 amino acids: CASSHHVETGNNSPLHF. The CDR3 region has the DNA TGTGCCAGCAGCCACCACGTTGAGACAGGGAATAATTCACCCCTCCACTTT.

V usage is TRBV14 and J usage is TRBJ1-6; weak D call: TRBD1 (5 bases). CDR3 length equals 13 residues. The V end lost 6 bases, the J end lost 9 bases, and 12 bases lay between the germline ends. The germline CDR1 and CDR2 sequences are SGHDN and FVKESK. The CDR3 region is CASRPGGSSPLHF. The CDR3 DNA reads TGTGCCAGCAGGCCGGGGGGTAGTTCACCCCTCCACTTT.

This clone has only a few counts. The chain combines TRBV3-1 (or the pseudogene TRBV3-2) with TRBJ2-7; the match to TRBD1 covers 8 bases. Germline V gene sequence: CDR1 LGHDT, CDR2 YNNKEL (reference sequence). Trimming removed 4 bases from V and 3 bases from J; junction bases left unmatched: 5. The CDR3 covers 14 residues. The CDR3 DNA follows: TGTGCCAGCAGCCTCCCGGGACAGGTCTACGAGCAGTACTTC. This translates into CASSLPGQVYEQYF.

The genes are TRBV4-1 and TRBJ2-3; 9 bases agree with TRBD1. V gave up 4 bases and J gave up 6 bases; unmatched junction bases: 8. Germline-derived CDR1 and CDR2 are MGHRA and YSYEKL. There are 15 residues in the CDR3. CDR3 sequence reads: CASSRTGGVIDTQYF. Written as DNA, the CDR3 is TGCGCCAGCAGCCGAACAGGGGGCGTGATTGATACGCAGTATTTT.

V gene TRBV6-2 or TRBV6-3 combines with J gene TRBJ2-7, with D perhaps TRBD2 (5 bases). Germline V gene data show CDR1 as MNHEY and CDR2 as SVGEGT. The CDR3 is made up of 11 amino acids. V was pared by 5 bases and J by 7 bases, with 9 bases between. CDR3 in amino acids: CASSPPGEQYF. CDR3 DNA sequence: TGTGCCAGCAGTCCACCGGGGGAGCAGTACTTC.

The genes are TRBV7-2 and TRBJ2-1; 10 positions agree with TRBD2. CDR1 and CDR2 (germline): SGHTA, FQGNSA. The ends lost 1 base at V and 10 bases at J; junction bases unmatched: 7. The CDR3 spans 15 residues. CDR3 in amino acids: CASSLVSSGSGEQFF. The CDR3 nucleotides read TGTGCCAGCAGCTTAGTTTCTAGCGGGAGCGGGGAGCAGTTCTTC.

In DNA, the CDR3 is TGTGCCAGCTCACCACCCCGGACTACGGGCGATACGCAGTATTTT. This gives the protein CASSPPRTTGDTQYF. The chain joins TRBV18 to TRBJ2-3, with D possibly TRBD2 on 6 matching bases. V lost 0 bases, J lost 6 bases, and 13 bases lay in between. Per germline, CDR1 KGHSH and CDR2 LQKENI. This CDR3 has 15 amino acids.

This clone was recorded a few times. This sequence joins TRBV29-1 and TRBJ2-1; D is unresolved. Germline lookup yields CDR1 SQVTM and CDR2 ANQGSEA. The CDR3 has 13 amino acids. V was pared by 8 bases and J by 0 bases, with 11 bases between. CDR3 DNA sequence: TGCAGCATACAGCAGAACTCCTACAATGAGCAGTTCTTC. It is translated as CSIQQNSYNEQFF.

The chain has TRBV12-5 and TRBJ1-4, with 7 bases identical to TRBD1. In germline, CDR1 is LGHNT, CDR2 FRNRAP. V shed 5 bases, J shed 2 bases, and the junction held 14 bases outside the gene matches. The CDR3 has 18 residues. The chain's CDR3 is CASGRGTRSGGTNEKLFF. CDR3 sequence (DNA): TGTGCTAGTGGTAGAGGAACCAGGTCAGGGGGGACTAATGAAAAACTGTTTTTT.